The 21 T cell receptor beta chains in this list originate from one sample, sequenced in a study of shared clonotypes between healthy human individuals. Sequenced by immunoSEQ multiplex PCR; TCRdb stores in-frame clones only, minus some. The sample lists hundreds of thousands of clones, about 74% occurring once. What was sequenced was memory CD4+ T cells sorted from blood. Subset in this sample: CD45RA-negative fraction. These receptor sequences come from a woman in her thirties in good health.

The chain employs TRBV5-1 and TRBJ1-2; TRBD1 matches 8 bases. The CDR3 has 15 amino acids. The V segment lost 5 bases and the J segment 4 bases; nucleotides outside the gene matches: 10. CDR1 and CDR2 (germline): SGHRS, YFSETQ. This CDR3 reads CASRAQGAESYGYTF. CDR3 nucleotide sequence: TGCGCCAGCAGAGCGCAGGGGGCGGAAAGCTATGGCTACACCTTC.

This clone occurred a few times. This chain uses TRBV11-2 with TRBJ2-7; the D gene is possibly TRBD1 (8 bases). CDR3 length: 13 amino acids. V gave up 3 bases and J gave up 7 bases, with 13 bases separating them. Per the germline V gene, CDR1 is SGHAT and CDR2 is FQNNGV. DNA of the CDR3: TGTGCCAGCAGCTTCGACAGGGGAGGGGAGCAGTACTTC. Its protein product is CASSFDRGGEQYF.

The rearrangement joins TRBV4-1 to TRBJ2-5, with 7 bases matching TRBD1. Per the germline V gene, CDR1 is MGHRA and CDR2 is YSYEKL. The CDR3 consists of 14 residues. J was trimmed by 3 bases and V by 4 bases; bases with no gene match: 5. CDR3 residues: CASSLRDRKETQYF. The CDR3 bases are TGCGCCAGCAGCCTTAGGGACAGAAAAGAGACCCAGTACTTC.

The chain is built from TRBV28 and TRBJ2-7, with no clear D. The germline CDR1 and CDR2 sequences are MDHEN and SYDVKM. The CDR3 extends over 13 amino acids. V lost 3 bases, J lost 2 bases, and 8 bases lay in between. The CDR3 nucleotides are TGTGCCAGCAGTTTGATTGATCCCTACGAGCAGTACTTC. It is translated as CASSLIDPYEQYF.

V gene TRBV5-8 combines with J gene TRBJ2-2; D is ambiguous. From germline, CDR1 is SGHTS and CDR2 YDEGEE. V lost 1 base and J lost 6, with 13 bases in between. The CDR3 covers 15 residues. This CDR3 reads CASSLRSGVAGELFF. The CDR3 DNA reads as TGTGCCAGCAGCTTGCGATCAGGAGTGGCCGGGGAGCTGTTTTTT. Looking up the rest from reference TRBV5-8 and TRBJ2-2 gives the full variable domain: EAGVTQSPTHLIKTRGQQATLRCSPISGHTSVYWYQQALGLGLQFLLWYDEGEERNRGNFPPRFSGRQFPNYSSELNVNALELEDSALYLCASSLRSGVAGELFFGEGSRLTVL.

This chain connects TRBV15 to TRBJ1-4; D is unclear. The CDR3 is 17 residues long. CDR1 and CDR2 from the germline V gene are LNHNV and YYDKDF (reference sequence). V dropped 7 bases and J dropped 2 bases, with 20 bases sitting between them. CDR3 amino acids: CATIGGRTSGTNEKLFF. In DNA form, the CDR3 reads TGTGCCACCATCGGTGGGAGAACCTCGGGCACTAATGAAAAACTGTTTTTT.

CDR3 bases: TGTGCCAGCAGCCATAACAGGGCCCTGGAAGCTTTCTTT. Its translation: CASSHNRALEAFF. The V call is TRBV7-2, the J call TRBJ1-1; TRBD1 is a possible D gene (6 bases). From germline, CDR1 is SGHTA and CDR2 FQGNSA. The CDR3 spans 13 residues. Trimming pared 5 bases from V and 8 bases from J, leaving 15 bases between.

This chain uses TRBV4-1 with TRBJ2-7; TRBD2 matches at 10 bases. The CDR3 has 17 amino acids. Germline lookup yields CDR1 MGHRA and CDR2 YSYEKL. V lost 2 bases, J lost 0 bases, and 7 bases stayed unmatched. CDR3 DNA sequence: TGCGCCAGCAGCCAACATCTAGCGGGAGAGATCTCCTACGAGCAGTACTTC. Residues: CASSQHLAGEISYEQYF.

This clone has just a few counts. The chain is built from TRBV7-6 and TRBJ2-7, with 12 bases that match TRBD2. Germline CDR1 is SGHVS and CDR2 is FNYEAQ. CDR3 length: 14 residues. The V gene end was trimmed by 1 base and the J gene end by 8 bases; junction bases not matched to a gene: 3. This CDR3 is CASSLGTSGTQQYF. DNA of the CDR3: TGTGCCAGCAGCTTAGGGACTAGCGGGACACAGCAGTACTTC.

This clone was counted a few times. The chain links TRBV25-1 to TRBJ1-3, with D uncertain. This CDR3 region has 15 residues. Germline V gene data show CDR1 as MGHDK and CDR2 as SYGVNS. V lost 4 bases and J lost 0, with 10 bases in between. CDR3 protein: CASSGPTFSGNTIYF. The DNA for the CDR3 is TGTGCCAGCAGTGGACCGACTTTCTCTGGAAACACCATATATTTT.

V and J are TRBV18 and TRBJ2-3, with unresolved D. This CDR3 is 17 amino acids long. V lost 5 bases, J lost 2 bases, and 20 bases lay in between. Per germline, CDR1 KGHSH and CDR2 LQKENI. CDR3: CASSSRVSGAITDTQYF. The DNA of the CDR3 is TGTGCCAGCTCATCACGCGTTTCAGGTGCCATCACAGATACGCAGTATTTT. Based on the CDR3 plus reference TRBV18 and TRBJ2-3, the full variable domain is NAGVMQNPRHLVRRRGQEARLRCSPMKGHSHVYWYRQLPEEGLKFMVYLQKENIIDESGMPKERFSAEFPKEGPSILRIQQVVRGDSAAYFCASSSRVSGAITDTQYFGPGTRLTVL.

The chain is built from TRBV7-3 and TRBJ2-5; 8 bases fit TRBD2. The CDR3 runs 15 residues. The V gene end was trimmed by 5 bases and the J gene end by 5 bases; junction bases not matched to a gene: 10. Per germline, CDR1 SGHTA and CDR2 FQGTGA. The CDR3 loop reads CASSATGGPSETQYF. As DNA, the CDR3 is TGTGCCAGCAGCGCTACGGGAGGGCCCAGCGAGACCCAGTACTTC.

This clone was recorded a few times. J is TRBJ2-7 and V is TRBV5-5; 7 bases match TRBD2. Losses at the gene ends were 4 bases for V and 1 base for J; bases not matched to a gene: 8. The CDR3 is 15 residues long. Germline assignment: CDR1 SGHKS and CDR2 YYEKEE (reference sequence). The CDR3 loop reads CASSPLGGTSYEQYF. The CDR3 DNA follows: TGTGCCAGCAGCCCCCTGGGGGGGACTTCCTACGAGCAGTACTTC. Combining the CDR3 with reference TRBV5-5 and TRBJ2-7 gives the whole variable domain DAGVTQSPTHLIKTRGQQVTLRCSPISGHKSVSWYQQVLGQGPQFIFQYYEKEERGRGNFPDRFSARQFPNYSSELNVNALLLGDSALYLCASSPLGGTSYEQYFGPGTRLTVT.

The rearrangement links TRBV5-4 to TRBJ2-7; possibly TRBD1 for D (6 bases). V was cut by 5 bases and J by 3 bases, with 18 bases left in between. CDR1 and CDR2 (germline): SGHNT, YYREEE (reference sequence). CDR3 length equals 15 residues. CDR3 DNA: TGTGCCAGCAGGCTAGGGGGTTCCTACGTCTACGAGCAGTACTTC. Translating it yields CASRLGGSYVYEQYF. Looking up the rest from reference TRBV5-4 and TRBJ2-7 gives the full variable domain: ETGVTQSPTHLIKTRGQQVTLRCSSQSGHNTVSWYQQALGQGPQFIFQYYREEENGRGNFPPRFSGLQFPNYSSELNVNALELDDSALYLCASRLGGSYVYEQYFGPGTRLTVT.

This clone occurred many times. The chain couples TRBV29-1 to TRBJ1-1, with 9 bases aligning to TRBD1. With V trimmed by 7 bases and J by 3 bases, 6 bases remained unmatched. CDR3 length: 13 residues. From germline, CDR1 is SQVTM and CDR2 ANQGSEA. The CDR3 reads CSAWDRDYTEAFF. DNA of the CDR3: TGCAGCGCCTGGGACAGGGATTACACTGAAGCTTTCTTT.

With respect to this clone: A read error likely explains this, since a far larger clone differs by one base. The V call is TRBV5-1, the J call TRBJ1-3; no clear D gene. Germline assignment: CDR1 SGHRS and CDR2 YFSETQ. Trimming removed 0 bases from V and 0 bases from J, with 7 bases in between. The CDR3 covers 15 residues. CDR3 DNA: TGCGCCAGCAGCTTGGCCGCGGACTCTGGAAACACCATATATTTT. It translates to CASSLAADSGNTIYF.

V and J are TRBV28 and TRBJ2-7, with 7 bases aligning to TRBD1. The CDR3 has 18 residues. Germline CDR1 and CDR2: MDHEN and SYDVKM. J gave up 2 bases and V 5 bases, and 18 bases lay outside the gene matches. CDR3 amino acids: CASSTQTGARFWTYEQYF. In nucleotides, the CDR3 is TGTGCCAGCAGTACCCAAACAGGGGCCCGATTTTGGACCTACGAGCAGTACTTC.

This clone appeared a few times. The chain couples TRBV11-3 to TRBJ2-1; a possible D gene is TRBD1 (6 bases). The CDR3 has 12 residues. Germline V gene data show CDR1 as SGHNT and CDR2 as YENEEA. With 5 bases removed from V and 10 bases from J, the gap between germline ends came to 12 bases. The CDR3 coding sequence is TGTGCCAGCAGCGCCAGGGGCGGAGAGCAGTTCTTC. It translates to CASSARGGEQFF.

The chain combines TRBV5-1 with TRBJ2-3; the D is unclear. Trimming cost V 4 bases and J 7 bases, with 7 bases left between them. This CDR3 is 11 amino acids long. The germline CDR1 and CDR2 sequences are SGHRS and YFSETQ. This CDR3 is CASSTTNTQYF. DNA of the CDR3: TGCGCCAGCAGCACAACAAATACGCAGTATTTT.

As for this clone: A read error may produce the germline difference seen at one junction end. The same CDR3 is also encoded by other DNA sequences in this sample. V gene TRBV20-1 combines with J gene TRBJ2-7, with D unclear. The CDR3 extends over 10 amino acids. The germline gives CDR1 DFQATT, CDR2 SNEGSKA (reference sequence). CDR3 DNA: TGCAGTGCTGGAGACTACGAGCAGTACTTC. Residues: CSAGDYEQYF.

The chain is built from TRBV19 and TRBJ1-1; 7 bases match TRBD1. Germline assignment: CDR1 LNHDA and CDR2 SQIVND (reference sequence). The CDR3 covers 15 residues. The V segment lost 5 bases and the J segment 4 bases; nucleotides outside the gene matches: 10. In DNA form, the CDR3 reads TGTGCCAGTAGTGTCCTTAGGGGGCAGGGCACTGAAGCTTTCTTT. Amino acid sequence: CASSVLRGQGTEAFF.